The 15 T cell receptor beta chains below come from one sample, sequenced in a study of CD8 T cells in ankylosing spondylitis listed by TCRdb under 2017. The receptor library was made with 5' RACE. Sequenced using an Illumina HiSeq 2500. The public sequencing data were trimmed at Q25 with fastp and processed into clonotypes with MiXCR by TCRdb, which kept only in-frame beta chains. For every CDR3 protein sequence, its rows merge into one entry that carries the most common genes and DNA. This sample is represented by roughly 150,000 distinct CDR3 sequences; 25% to 35% of them were singletons. The top ten hold approximately 6% of the sample. Sequenced material: synovial fluid, either unsorted or a sorted T cell fraction (not recorded which). These receptors all stem from a male donor with ankylosing spondylitis.

This clonotype turned up a few times. The chain links TRBV10-3 to TRBJ1-1; no clear D gene. Trimming removed 0 bases at V and 3 bases at J, with 8 bases between. Germline loops: CDR1 ENHRY, CDR2 SYGVKD. The CDR3 length is 14 residues. The DNA of the CDR3 is TGTGCCATCAGTGAGTCGATTGGGCACACTGAAGCTTTCTTT. It yields the protein CAISESIGHTEAFF.

The rearrangement links TRBV5-1 to TRBJ2-1; possibly TRBD2 for D (5 bases). Germline CDR1 SGHRS, CDR2 YFSETQ. V lost 4 bases, J lost 2 bases, and 16 bases lay in between. This CDR3 is built from 16 residues. In DNA, the CDR3 is TGCGCCAGCAGCGGCTCGTTGGGGAGAGCCTACAATGAGCAGTTCTTC. Translation gives CASSGSLGRAYNEQFF.

V gene TRBV7-3 combines with J gene TRBJ2-5; 9 bases map to TRBD2. CDR1 and CDR2 from the germline V gene are SGHTA and FQGTGA. V trimming: 3 bases; J trimming: 5 bases; junction bases outside the gene matches: 4. The CDR3 is made up of 14 amino acids. The CDR3 here is CASSFLAGVETQYF. For the CDR3, the DNA is TGTGCCAGCAGCTTTTTAGCGGGAGTTGAGACCCAGTACTTC.

By share of the sample, this clonotype is medium-sized (0.01 to 0.1%). The gene calls are TRBV20-1 and TRBJ2-3; 7 positions match TRBD2. Germline trimming cut 3 bases from V and 0 bases from J; bases unmatched to any gene: 6. This CDR3 has 15 residues. CDR1 DFQATT and CDR2 SNEGSKA come from the germline V gene (reference sequence). The DNA for the CDR3 is TGCAGTGCTAGTTATAGTAGCGGGAGCACAGATACGCAGTATTTT. As protein: CSASYSSGSTDTQYF.

This clonotype was seen only a few times. The gene calls are TRBV18 and TRBJ1-5; TRBD1 might be the D (5 bases). This CDR3 is 15 amino acids long. Trimming took 6 bases from V and 2 from J, leaving 14 bases between them. The germline V gene has CDR1 KGHSH and CDR2 LQKENI. DNA for the CDR3: TGTGCCAGCTCTTCCCGGGACGGCCGCAATCAGCCCCAGCATTTT. Translating it yields CASSSRDGRNQPQHF.

In its sample, this clonotype was seen once. The chain is built from TRBV20-1 and TRBJ1-1; unclear D gene. The CDR3 extends over 11 amino acids. The germline V gene has CDR1 DFQATT and CDR2 SNEGSKA (reference sequence). The V end lost 6 bases, the J end lost 1 base, and 6 bases lay between the germline ends. The CDR3 sequence is CSAPGNTEAFF. In DNA, the CDR3 is TGCAGTGCCCCAGGGAACACTGAAGCTTTCTTT.

The V and J genes are TRBV7-3 and TRBJ2-1; 10 nucleotides match TRBD1. Germline values: CDR1 SGHTA, CDR2 FQGTGA. V lost 0 bases to trimming and J lost 9 bases; unmatched junction nucleotides: 5. The CDR3 sequence is 15 residues long. The CDR3 coding sequence is TGTGCCAGCAGCTTAACGGGACAGGGGAAGGTTGAGCAGTTCTTC. Encoded protein: CASSLTGQGKVEQFF. Looking up the rest from reference TRBV7-3 and TRBJ2-1 gives the full variable domain: GAGVSQTPSNKVTEKGKYVELRCDPISGHTALYWYRQSLGQGPEFLIYFQGTGAADDSGLPNDRFFAVRPEGSVSTLKIQRTERGDSAVYLCASSLTGQGKVEQFFGPGTRLTVL.

This clonotype was observed a handful of times. The rearrangement links TRBV5-1 to TRBJ2-1; D is undetermined. V gave up 0 bases and J gave up 6 bases, with 13 bases separating them. CDR3 length: 15 amino acids. Germline CDR1 reads SGHRS; CDR2 reads YFSETQ. Written as DNA, the CDR3 is TGCGCCAGCAGCTTGGTATTACCGGCCGGCAATGAGCAGTTCTTC. This codes for CASSLVLPAGNEQFF.

The chain carries TRBV25-1 and TRBJ1-6, with 7 bases identical to TRBD1. CDR1 is MGHDK and CDR2 is SYGVNS in the germline V gene. This CDR3 region has 17 residues. Trimming removed 5 bases from V and 0 bases from J; junction bases left unmatched: 7. This CDR3 is CASSMGDRRSYNSPLHF. DNA of the CDR3: TGTGCCAGCAGTATGGGGGACAGACGCTCCTATAATTCACCCCTCCACTTT.

Notes on this clonotype: Relative to the germline gene, one junction end is altered; a read error may explain this. J is TRBJ1-1 and V is TRBV12-3 or TRBV12-4, with D unclear. There are 11 residues in the CDR3. The CDR3 DNA sequence: TGTGCCAGCAGTTTTTGGGAAGACATTTCGTTT. Its translation is CASSFWEDISF.

This CDR3 reads CASSLAGGSGANVLTF. CDR3 in DNA: TGCGCCAGCAGCTTGGCCGGAGGGTCTGGGGCCAACGTCCTGACTTTC. The J gene is TRBJ2-6, the V gene TRBV5-1; D is perhaps TRBD2 (6 bases). Between the trimmed V and J ends, which lost 0 bases and 1 base, there was a span of 8 bases. Germline V gives CDR1 SGHRS, CDR2 YFSETQ. The CDR3 contains 16 residues. Complete variable domain (other parts from reference TRBV5-1 and TRBJ2-6): KAGVTQTPRYLIKTRGQQVTLSCSPISGHRSVSWYQQTPGQGLQFLFEYFSETQRNKGNFPGRFSGRQFSNSRSEMNVSTLELGDSALYLCASSLAGGSGANVLTFGAGSRLTVL.

This clonotype was observed a single time. V gene TRBV20-1 combines with J gene TRBJ2-7; no clear D. CDR1 DFQATT and CDR2 SNEGSKA come from the germline V gene (reference sequence). The V gene lost 3 bases and the J gene lost 3 bases, with 12 bases spanning the gap. The CDR3 is 13 amino acids. CDR3 DNA: TGCAGTGCTAGTGGCACCTTTAACTACGAGCAGTACTTC. This gives the protein CSASGTFNYEQYF.

The chain combines TRBV10-3 with TRBJ2-7; 12 bases fit TRBD2. Germline V gene data show CDR1 as ENHRY and CDR2 as SYGVKD. The CDR3 totals 16 residues. V lost 2 bases, J lost 6 bases, and 8 bases stayed unmatched. The CDR3 nucleotides read TGTGCCATCAGTGAGATCCGACTAGCGGGAGTTGGCGAGCAGTACTTC. Protein product: CAISEIRLAGVGEQYF.

This clonotype appeared many times. This chain connects TRBV5-1 to TRBJ2-1; 8 nucleotides match TRBD2. The germline CDR1 and CDR2 sequences are SGHRS and YFSETQ. This CDR3 has 15 amino acids. J lost 3 bases, V lost 5 bases, and 7 bases had no gene match. The CDR3 reads CASSDSGAVYNEQFF. The CDR3 DNA sequence: TGCGCCAGCAGTGATAGCGGGGCGGTCTACAATGAGCAGTTCTTC.

The CDR3 spells CASLRGEHYGYTF. As DNA, the CDR3 is TGCGCCAGCCTGAGGGGAGAGCACTATGGCTACACCTTC. V and J are TRBV10-2 and TRBJ1-2, with D maybe TRBD1 (5 bases). The CDR3 runs to 13 residues. Germline V gives CDR1 WSHSY, CDR2 SAAADI. V dropped 8 bases and J dropped 3 bases, with 13 bases sitting between them.